These 3 T cell receptor beta chains were all obtained from the same sample, sequenced in a study of T cells expressing NK-cell markers. TCRdb reprocessed the 5' RACE reads and reports one entry per CDR3 protein, with no DNA. Recorded here are some 140,000 distinct CDR3 sequences; the top ten clones represent 30% to 45%. The sample comprised blood T cells: a sorted CD56 or NKG2C T cell subset, CD4+ or CD8+ T cells, or bulk PBMC T cells (not recorded which). These receptors came from a woman aged 45-59 years in good health.

V and J are TRBV25-1 and TRBJ1-5; TCRdb's D call of TRBD1 is untestable without DNA. CDR3 length equals 15 residues. CDR1 is MGHDK and CDR2 is SYGVNS in the germline V gene. The CDR3 protein is CASGGKGASNQPQHF.

CDR3 region: CASSVGALISYEQYF. This rearrangement joins TRBV9 to TRBJ2-7; as DNA is missing, the TRBD1 call by TCRdb cannot be tested. The CDR3 consists of 15 residues. Germline V gene data show CDR1 as SGDLS and CDR2 as YYNGEE.

The chain uses TRBV27 and TRBJ2-7; TCRdb reports TRBD1, a call that lacks DNA to check it against. Germline CDR1 MNHEY, CDR2 SMNVEV (reference sequence). The CDR3 is 16 amino acids. Here the CDR3 reads CASSLEADSAYYEQYF.